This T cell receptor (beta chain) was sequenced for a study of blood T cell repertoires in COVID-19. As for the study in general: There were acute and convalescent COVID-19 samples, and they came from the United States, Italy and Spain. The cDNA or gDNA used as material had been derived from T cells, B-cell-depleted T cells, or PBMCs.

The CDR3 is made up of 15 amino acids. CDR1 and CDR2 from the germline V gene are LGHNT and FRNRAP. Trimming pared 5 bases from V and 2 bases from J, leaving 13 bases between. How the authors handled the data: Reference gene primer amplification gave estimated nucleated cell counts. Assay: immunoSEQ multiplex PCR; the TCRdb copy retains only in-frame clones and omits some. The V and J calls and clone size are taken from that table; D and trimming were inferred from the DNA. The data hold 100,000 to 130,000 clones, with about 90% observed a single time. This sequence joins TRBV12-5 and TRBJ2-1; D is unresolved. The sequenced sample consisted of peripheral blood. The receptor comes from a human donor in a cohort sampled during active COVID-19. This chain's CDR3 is CASGIALFPYNEQFF. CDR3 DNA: TGTGCTAGTGGTATCGCGCTATTCCCCTACAATGAGCAGTTCTTC.